This entry lists 26 T cell receptor beta chains sequenced from one sample in a study of T cell repertoires in cytomegalovirus infection. TCRdb re-derived calls from the reads in MiXCR, one entry per CDR3 protein. This table holds 350,000 to 500,000 distinct CDR3 sequences, approximately 33% found once. The material sequenced was PBMCs. These receptors were collected from a human donor in good health (CMV status not recorded). Some clones in this sample may be carry-over from other donors' samples.

This clonotype has a count of ten or more. The chain recombines TRBV12-3 or TRBV12-4 with TRBJ2-3; D is ambiguous. The CDR3 has 12 residues. V shed 3 bases and J shed 6 bases, with 7 bases lying between them. CDR3 coding DNA: TGTGCCAGCAGTTTGACCCGCGATACGCAGTATTTT. It specifies CASSLTRDTQYF.

The sample holds a few counts of this clonotype. The chain has TRBV6-2 or TRBV6-3 and TRBJ1-1, with D hard to call. Trimming shortened V by 2 bases and J by 10 bases, and 8 bases separated the two germline ends. This CDR3 is built from 11 residues. From germline, CDR1 is MNHEY and CDR2 SVGEGT. CDR3 nucleotides: TGTGCCAGCAGTTACCGGGGAGGAGCTTTCTTT. Protein: CASSYRGGAFF.

V usage is TRBV7-7 and J usage is TRBJ1-2; no clear D. The CDR3 runs to 15 residues. Germline assignment: CDR1 SSHAT and CDR2 FNYEAQ (reference sequence). Trimming cost V 6 bases and J 4 bases, with 18 bases left between them. As DNA, the CDR3 is TGTGCCAGCAGGTGGATGAACAGTTTTTCCTATGGCTACACCTTC. It yields the protein CASRWMNSFSYGYTF.

J is TRBJ2-2 and V is TRBV29-1; D call uncertain. This CDR3 is built from 14 residues. The germline V and J ends were trimmed by 0 bases and 1 base, with 6 bases remaining between them. Germline-derived CDR1 and CDR2 are SQVTM and ANQGSEA. CDR3 nucleotides: TGCAGCGTTGAAGATCGGAAGAACACCGGGGAGCTGTTTTTT. Translated: CSVEDRKNTGELFF.

This clonotype occurred a few times. The chain joins TRBV6-8 to TRBJ2-3, with D unresolved. V was shortened by 6 bases and J by 2 bases, with 9 bases between the two germline ends. This CDR3 contains 13 residues. In germline, CDR1 is MNHGY, CDR2 SAAAGT. In DNA form, the CDR3 reads TGTGCCAGCAGAACTAACCCCACAGATACGCAGTATTTT. It is translated as CASRTNPTDTQYF.

The chain uses TRBV12-3 or TRBV12-4 and TRBJ1-2; 7 bases map to TRBD1. The CDR3 covers 14 residues. The J segment lost 5 bases and the V segment lost 2 bases, leaving 5 bases of the junction unmatched. The CDR3 spells CASSLSGGWYGYTF. The CDR3 nucleotides read TGTGCCAGCAGTTTATCAGGGGGATGGTATGGCTACACCTTC.

In its sample, this clonotype was seen many times. The rearrangement links TRBV7-8 to TRBJ1-5; D unclear. CDR3 length: 15 residues. CDR1 is SGHVS and CDR2 is FQNEAQ in the germline V gene. V lost 1 base and J 4 bases, leaving 11 bases between the germline ends. CDR3 residues: CASSLVGNGNQPQHF. CDR3 nucleotide sequence: TGTGCCAGCAGCTTAGTCGGGAATGGGAATCAGCCCCAGCATTTT.

Notes on this clonotype: The germline gene is not matched at one end of the junction; a read error may be the cause. The chain carries TRBV7-2 and TRBJ2-1, with 7 bases matching TRBD2. Looked up from germline, CDR1 is SGHTA and CDR2 is FQGNSA. This CDR3 contains 18 residues. The CDR3 protein is CASSLERGVSNSANEKFF. The CDR3, as DNA: TGTGCCAGCAGCTTAGAGCGGGGAGTCTCGAATTCCGCCAATGAGAAGTTCTTC.

In this sample, this clonotype turned up many times. This chain joins TRBV7-2 and TRBJ1-2, with a possible D match to TRBD1 (5 bases). From germline, CDR1 is SGHTA and CDR2 FQGNSA. The V end lost 1 base, the J end lost 6 bases, and 21 bases lay between the germline ends. The CDR3 is made up of 17 amino acids. CDR3 coding DNA: TGTGCCAGCAGCTTAGATCGGCGAATGGGGCAGCTCGATGGCTACACCTTC. Translation: CASSLDRRMGQLDGYTF.

This clonotype was seen repeatedly, ten times or more. This chain links TRBV7-2 with TRBJ2-2; D gene unclear. V shed 5 bases and J shed 6 bases, with 7 bases lying between them. The CDR3 totals 12 residues. CDR1 and CDR2 from the germline V gene are SGHTA and FQGNSA. CDR3 bases: TGTGCCAGCAGCCCACATGCCGGGGAGCTGTTTTTT. Encoded protein: CASSPHAGELFF.

This clonotype was seen ten or more times. The J gene is TRBJ1-2, the V gene TRBV28, with unresolved D. V dropped 1 base and J dropped 8 bases, with 14 bases sitting between them. CDR1 is MDHEN and CDR2 is SYDVKM in the germline V gene. The CDR3 loop spans 14 amino acids. The CDR3 sequence: CASSLSGSPRGYTF. The DNA of the CDR3 is TGTGCCAGCAGTTTATCAGGATCCCCCCGGGGCTACACCTTC.

J is TRBJ1-5 and V is TRBV19; perhaps TRBD1 as D (5 bases). Per the germline V gene, CDR1 is LNHDA and CDR2 is SQIVND (reference sequence). The CDR3 sequence is 15 residues long. Trimming stripped 5 bases from V and 12 bases from J, with 23 bases between. The CDR3, as DNA: TGTGCCAGTAGTCCGCTAGGGACGGCCTCTCTCGGCCAGCATTTT. This codes for CASSPLGTASLGQHF.

The chain links TRBV6-6 to TRBJ2-5; D is perhaps TRBD1 (5 bases). The CDR3 loop spans 14 amino acids. Trimming took off 0 bases at V and 3 bases at J, with 8 bases between the two ends. CDR1 is MNHNY, CDR2 SVGAGI, per germline (reference sequence). Here the CDR3 reads CASSYSTDKETQYF. CDR3 sequence (DNA): TGTGCCAGCAGTTACTCGACAGACAAAGAGACCCAGTACTTC.

Points on this clonotype: Without the conserved terminal phenylalanine or tryptophan, this CDR3 likely stems from a read error. This chain joins TRBV30 and TRBJ1-4, with D possibly TRBD1 on 5 matching bases. Trimming removed 5 bases at V and 2 bases at J, with 18 bases between. CDR1 is GTSNPN, CDR2 SVGIG, per germline (reference sequence). This CDR3 spans 16 amino acids. The CDR3 DNA reads as TGTGCCTGGGGCCCAGGGTCCTTCCTCACTAATGAAAAACTGTTTATT. It is translated as CAWGPGSFLTNEKLFI.

Regarding this clonotype: One end of the junction varies from germline; a read error may be responsible. The rearrangement links TRBV7-2 to TRBJ1-2; TRBD1 matches 10 bases. This CDR3 comprises 16 residues. The germline V gene encodes CDR1 SGHTA and CDR2 FQGNSA. The CDR3 sequence: CASRGQGPLRNCGYHF. The CDR3 DNA reads TGTGCCAGCAGGGGACAGGGGCCCCTTCGGAACTGTGGCTACCACTTC.

The chain carries TRBV5-1 and TRBJ1-1; D not resolved. The germline CDR1 and CDR2 sequences are SGHRS and YFSETQ. With 1 base removed from V and 5 bases from J, the gap between germline ends came to 12 bases. The CDR3 is 14 residues long. DNA of the CDR3: TGCGCCAGCAGCTTGAGGGTTAAAGAGACTGAAGCTTTCTTT. As protein: CASSLRVKETEAFF.

This clonotype showed up just a few times. The chain is built from TRBV7-9 and TRBJ1-2; D uncertain. Germline CDR1 SEHNR, CDR2 FQNEAQ (reference sequence). The length of the CDR3 is 16 residues. Trimming cost V 0 bases and J 6 bases, with 17 bases left between them. CDR3 nucleotide sequence: TGTGCCAGCAGCTTAGCGGTACAGTCGGCCGAGGATGGCTACACCTTC. Translating it yields CASSLAVQSAEDGYTF.

V gene TRBV14 combines with J gene TRBJ1-1, with 7 bases aligning to TRBD1. This CDR3 comprises 16 residues. Germline V gives CDR1 SGHDN, CDR2 FVKESK. The V gene end was trimmed by 4 bases and the J gene end by 0 bases; junction bases not matched to a gene: 8. The CDR3 DNA reads TGTGCCAGCAGCCTCAGGGGGGGTTTCATGAACACTGAAGCTTTCTTT. The encoded protein is CASSLRGGFMNTEAFF.

This chain uses TRBV19 with TRBJ2-1; D is ambiguous. Germline loops: CDR1 LNHDA, CDR2 SQIVND (reference sequence). The CDR3 is 16 residues long. V was shortened by 3 bases and J by 0 bases, with 12 bases between the two germline ends. In DNA form, the CDR3 reads TGTGCCAGTAGTATTGCTAGGCTCCCCTCCTACAATGAGCAGTTCTTC. Translating it yields CASSIARLPSYNEQFF.

With regard to this clonotype: It may be a read error: a sequence one base away is much more abundant. The chain is built from TRBV7-8 and TRBJ2-7; D possibly corresponds to TRBD2 (6 bases). Germline lookup yields CDR1 SGHVS and CDR2 FQNEAQ. The CDR3 spans 15 residues. The CDR3 sequence: CASSLHSGRDYVQYF. CDR3 bases: TGTGCCAGCAGCTTACACTCCGGGAGAGACTACGTGCAGTACTTC. Supplemented by reference TRBV7-8 and TRBJ2-7, the full variable domain reads GAGVSQSPRYKVAKRGQDVALRCDPISGHVSLFWYQQALGQGPEFLTYFQNEAQLDKSGLPSDRFFAERPEGSVSTLKIQRTQQEDSAVYLCASSLHSGRDYVQYFGPGTRLTVT.

This clonotype occurred a few times. V gene TRBV24-1 combines with J gene TRBJ2-5, with D perhaps TRBD1 or TRBD2 (5 bases each). The CDR3 is made up of 15 amino acids. The V end was cut by 6 bases, the J end by 3 bases, with 16 bases between. Germline assignment: CDR1 KGHDR and CDR2 SFDVKD. The CDR3, as DNA: TGTGCCACCAGTAACTCCGGGACGGCAAAAGAGACCCAGTACTTC. Its protein is CATSNSGTAKETQYF.

The table lists this clonotype with a few counts. The chain has TRBV9 and TRBJ2-3, with 8 bases lining up with TRBD2. Trimming took 3 bases from V and 4 from J; bases not matched to a gene: 4. CDR1 and CDR2 (germline): SGDLS, YYNGEE. The CDR3 has 14 residues. This CDR3 reads CASSDPGLADTQYF. In nucleotides, the CDR3 is TGTGCCAGCAGCGATCCGGGACTAGCAGATACGCAGTATTTT. Drawing the rest from reference TRBV9 and TRBJ2-3, the complete variable domain is DSGVTQTPKHLITATGQRVTLRCSPRSGDLSVYWYQQSLDQGLQFLIQYYNGEERAKGNILERFSAQQFPDLHSELNLSSLELGDSALYFCASSDPGLADTQYFGPGTRLTVL.

The chain recombines TRBV19 with TRBJ1-1; the D gene is possibly TRBD1 (6 bases). The CDR3 extends over 15 amino acids. Per germline, CDR1 LNHDA and CDR2 SQIVND (reference sequence). With 3 bases removed from V and 3 bases from J, the gap between germline ends came to 14 bases. Written as DNA, the CDR3 is TGTGCCAGTAGTATCCTTGGGGGCGCGTACACTGAAGCTTTCTTT. Its translation: CASSILGGAYTEAFF.

This clonotype was found many times. The chain carries TRBV7-2 and TRBJ1-5, with 8 bases that match TRBD1. The junction had 6 bases not matched to a gene; V was cut back by 1 base and J by 1 base. The CDR3 has 17 amino acids. Germline V gives CDR1 SGHTA, CDR2 FQGNSA. CDR3 sequence reads: CASSLVGQGKSNQPQHF. DNA of the CDR3: TGTGCCAGCAGCTTAGTCGGACAGGGTAAGAGCAATCAGCCCCAGCATTTT.

This clonotype was counted many times. V usage is TRBV5-5 and J usage is TRBJ2-3; D perhaps matches TRBD2 (6 bases). Deletions cut 2 bases from V and 2 bases from J, with 9 bases between. This CDR3 region has 14 residues. Germline loops: CDR1 SGHKS, CDR2 YYEKEE (reference sequence). The CDR3 nucleotides are TGTGCCAGCAGCTTTAGCGGAACCACAGATACGCAGTATTTT. It yields the protein CASSFSGTTDTQYF.

This chain links TRBV14 with TRBJ1-4; D not resolved. CDR3 size: 14 residues. With 5 bases removed from V and 5 bases from J, the gap between germline ends came to 12 bases. Germline loops: CDR1 SGHDN, CDR2 FVKESK. This CDR3 reads CASSDTNLNEKLFF. The CDR3 region has the DNA TGTGCCAGCAGCGATACGAACTTGAATGAAAAACTGTTTTTT.